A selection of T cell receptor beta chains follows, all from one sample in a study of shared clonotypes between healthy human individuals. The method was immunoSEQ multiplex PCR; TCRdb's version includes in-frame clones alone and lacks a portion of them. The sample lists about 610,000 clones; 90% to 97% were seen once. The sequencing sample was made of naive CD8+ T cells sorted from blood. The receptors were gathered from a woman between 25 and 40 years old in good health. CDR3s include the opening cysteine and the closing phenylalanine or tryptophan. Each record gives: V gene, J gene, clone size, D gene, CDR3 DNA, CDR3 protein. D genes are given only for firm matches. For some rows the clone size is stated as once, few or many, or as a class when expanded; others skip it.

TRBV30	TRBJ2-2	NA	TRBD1	TGTGCCTGGGGAGGGACAGGGGGCCTTCACGGGGAGCTGTTTTTT	CAWGGTGGLHGELFF
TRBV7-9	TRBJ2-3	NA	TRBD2	TGTGCCAGCAGCTTAGTAGTAGTGGTTAGCGGGAGAGGCACAGATACGCAGTATTTT	CASSLVVVVSGRGTDTQYF
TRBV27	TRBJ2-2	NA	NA	TGTGCCAGCAGCCCAGGGAAGCCGAACACCGGGGAGCTGTTTTTT	CASSPGKPNTGELFF
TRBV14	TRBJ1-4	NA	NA	TGTGCCAGCAGCCGCGGGTCCGGTGAAAAACTGTTTTTT	CASSRGSGEKLFF
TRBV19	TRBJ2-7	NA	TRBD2	TGTGCCAGTAGTCCATTTACTAGCGGGAGCTACGAGCAGTACTTC	CASSPFTSGSYEQYF
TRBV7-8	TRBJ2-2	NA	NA	TGTGCCAGCAGCTTAGCGGTCTACCCACCCAACACCGGGGAGCTGTTTTTT	CASSLAVYPPNTGELFF
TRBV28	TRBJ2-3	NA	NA	TGTGCCAGCAGTTTACCCCCTTCGGATACGCAGTATTTT	CASSLPPSDTQYF
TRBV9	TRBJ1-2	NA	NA	TGTGCCAGCAGCGAGACAGGATCTGTCCTCTATGGCTACACCTTC	CASSETGSVLYGYTF
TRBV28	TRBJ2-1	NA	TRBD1	TGTGCCAGCAGTCTGCCGGGACAGGGGTCTTGGGAGCAGTTCTTC	CASSLPGQGSWEQFF
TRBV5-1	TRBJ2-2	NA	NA	TGCGCCAGCAGCTTGAGGAGGGTCTCGAACACCGGGGAGCTGTTTTTT	CASSLRRVSNTGELFF
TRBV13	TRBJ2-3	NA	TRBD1	TGTGCCAGCAGCTTGGACAGGTCTAGCACAGATACGCAGTATTTT	CASSLDRSSTDTQYF
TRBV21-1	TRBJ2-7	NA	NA	TGTGCCAGCAGCAATAAGGGGCGGGAGCCCCGTTGGGAGGACGAGCAGTACTTC	CASSNKGREPRWEDEQYF
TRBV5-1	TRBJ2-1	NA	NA	TGCGCCAGCAGCCTGCCTAGATCCAATGAGCAGTTCTTC	CASSLPRSNEQFF
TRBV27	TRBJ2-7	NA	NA	TGTGCCAGCAGTCCCCTAGGCGTAGCCTACGAGCAGTACTTC	CASSPLGVAYEQYF
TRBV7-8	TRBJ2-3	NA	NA	TGTGCCAGCAGCTTAGTGGTAGACACAGATACGCAGTATTTT	CASSLVVDTDTQYF
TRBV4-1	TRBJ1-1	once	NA	TGCGCCAGCAGCCGAGTGCCTGGTCGGGGGTTGGCTGAAGCTTTCTTT	CASSRVPGRGLAEAFF
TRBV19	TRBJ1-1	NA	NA	TGTGCCAGTATCGGGGGAATGAACACTGAAGCTTTCTTT	CASIGGMNTEAFF
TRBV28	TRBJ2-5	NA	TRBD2	TGTGCCAGCAGTTTAGCCGGACTAGCGGGAGGAGTCCCCCGAGAGACCCAGTACTTC	CASSLAGLAGGVPRETQYF
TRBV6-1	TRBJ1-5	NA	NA	TGTGCCAGCAGTGAATCTGCGGGTAAGGCTCAGCCCCAGCATTTT	CASSESAGKAQPQHF
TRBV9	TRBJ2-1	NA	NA	TGTGCCAGCAGCGTAGGATCCATCCCTGATGAGCAGTTCTTC	CASSVGSIPDEQFF
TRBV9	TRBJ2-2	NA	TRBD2	TGTGCCAGCAGCCCACTAGCGGGAGAGGACACCGGGGAGCTGTTTTTT	CASSPLAGEDTGELFF
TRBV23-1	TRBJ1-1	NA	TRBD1	TGCGCCAGCAGTCAGCCCGGCGGGACAGGGGGCGCTACGTGGGACACTGAAGCTTTCTTT	CASSQPGGTGGATWDTEAFF
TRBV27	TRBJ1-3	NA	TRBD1	TGTGCCAGCAGTTTAGACAGGGGGCTTGGAAACACCATATATTTT	CASSLDRGLGNTIYF
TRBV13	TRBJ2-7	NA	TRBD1	TGTGCCAGCAGCCCCGGCCCGGGACAGGCGGGATACGAGCAGTACTTC	CASSPGPGQAGYEQYF
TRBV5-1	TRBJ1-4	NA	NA	TGCGCCAGCAGGGAGGAAAAGAGTGAAAAACTGTTTTTT	CASREEKSEKLFF
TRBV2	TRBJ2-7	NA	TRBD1	TGTGCCAGCAGTGAGGGGACAGGGTCCCGCCTCTACGAGCAGTACTTC	CASSEGTGSRLYEQYF
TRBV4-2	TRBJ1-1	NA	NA	TGTGCCAGCAGCCAAGACGGTAACACTGAAGCTTTCTTT	CASSQDGNTEAFF
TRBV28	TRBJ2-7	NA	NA	TGTGCCAGCAGCTTGGGGACGGCCGAGCAGTACTTC	CASSLGTAEQYF
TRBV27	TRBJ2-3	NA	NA	TGTGCCAGCAGTTTAAATCCGCGGACTGCAGATACGCAGTATTTT	CASSLNPRTADTQYF
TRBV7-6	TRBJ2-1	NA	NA	TGTGCCAGCAGCTTAATCATAACTACCCCCAATGAGCAGTTCTTC	CASSLIITTPNEQFF
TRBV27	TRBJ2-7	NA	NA	TGTGCCAGCAGTGGACTGAACGCCTACGAGCAGTACTTC	CASSGLNAYEQYF